Shown below are 30 T cell receptor beta chains from a single sample sequenced in a study of radiotherapy plus CTLA-4 blockade in lung cancer. This table comes from immunoSEQ multiplex PCR, and its TCRdb copy is limited to in-frame clones, with some not included. The data contain 90,000 or so clones, 83% of them singletons. The specimen comprised peripheral blood, sampled from a patient treated with radiotherapy plus ipilimumab. These receptor sequences come from a human donor with non-small cell lung cancer who had stable disease on radiotherapy plus ipilimumab.

The genes are TRBV28 and TRBJ1-4; D is unclear. The germline V gene has CDR1 MDHEN and CDR2 SYDVKM. V was trimmed by 3 bases and J by 5 bases, leaving 10 bases between them. The CDR3 extends over 14 amino acids. This CDR3 is CASSLGVRNEKLFF. The DNA for the CDR3 is TGTGCCAGCAGTTTGGGAGTTCGGAATGAAAAACTGTTTTTT.

The chain links TRBV30 to TRBJ2-2; D call uncertain. Germline CDR1 and CDR2: GTSNPN and SVGIG (reference sequence). The CDR3 is 12 amino acids. Trimming took 7 bases from V and 0 from J, leaving 6 bases between them. The CDR3 spells CASKPNTGELFF. For the CDR3, the DNA is TGTGCCTCGAAGCCGAACACCGGGGAGCTGTTTTTT.

V usage is TRBV29-1 and J usage is TRBJ2-7; TRBD1 aligns across 8 bases. Germline V lookup: CDR1 SQVTM, CDR2 ANQGSEA. Trimming removed 6 bases from V and 4 bases from J; junction bases left unmatched: 8. This CDR3 region has 13 residues. In nucleotides, the CDR3 is TGCAGCGTCGGACAGGGTGGCTCTTACGAGCAGTACTTC. Its translation: CSVGQGGSYEQYF.

The chain carries TRBV2 and TRBJ1-1; tentative D call: TRBD1 (6 bases). Trimming took 5 bases from V and 6 from J, leaving 13 bases between them. This CDR3 has 13 amino acids. Germline loops: CDR1 SNHLY, CDR2 FYNNEI. CDR3 residues: CASSPRGGAEAFF. The CDR3 DNA sequence: TGTGCCAGCAGTCCTAGGGGGGGGGCTGAAGCTTTCTTT.

J is TRBJ2-5 and V is TRBV4-1; tentatively, D is TRBD1 (6 bases). The DNA matches TRBJ2-7 better at its end, which makes the J call doubtful. CDR1 is MGHRA, CDR2 YSYEKL, per germline. This CDR3 comprises 15 residues. The CDR3 loop reads CASSQGSGVSYEQYF. DNA of the CDR3: TGCGCCAGCAGCCAAGGGTCAGGGGTCTCCTACGAGCAGTACTTC.

The rearrangement joins TRBV11-3 to TRBJ2-1; 11 bases align to TRBD1. The CDR3 has 15 residues. V shed 5 bases and J 6 bases; nucleotides not matched to a gene: 6. CDR1 SGHNT and CDR2 YENEEA come from the germline V gene. The DNA for the CDR3 is TGTGCCAGCAGCGAGAGGGGGACAGGGGGCAATGAGCAGTTCTTC. Its protein product is CASSERGTGGNEQFF.

The J gene is TRBJ2-7, the V gene TRBV11-2, with D maybe TRBD1 (7 bases). The CDR3 contains 18 residues. Germline V gives CDR1 SGHAT, CDR2 FQNNGV. V was trimmed by 0 bases and J by 2 bases, leaving 20 bases between them. The chain's CDR3 is CASSLDARGRGRTYEQYF. The CDR3 DNA is TGTGCCAGCAGCTTAGATGCGAGAGGCAGGGGGAGGACCTACGAGCAGTACTTC.

V gene TRBV5-4 combines with J gene TRBJ2-3; possibly TRBD2 for D (6 bases). Deletions cut 0 bases from V and 1 base from J, with 15 bases between. The CDR3 contains 17 residues. The germline V gene encodes CDR1 SGHNT and CDR2 YYREEE (reference sequence). DNA of the CDR3: TGTGCCAGCAGCTTGGCCGGGGCGGGGTGGGGCACAGATACGCAGTATTTT. Translating it yields CASSLAGAGWGTDTQYF. Drawing the rest from reference TRBV5-4 and TRBJ2-3, the complete variable domain is ETGVTQSPTHLIKTRGQQVTLRCSSQSGHNTVSWYQQALGQGPQFIFQYYREEENGRGNFPPRFSGLQFPNYSSELNVNALELDDSALYLCASSLAGAGWGTDTQYFGPGTRLTVL.

This clone was seen once. The chain employs TRBV5-4 and TRBJ1-6; TRBD1 might be the D (5 bases). Germline V gene lookup returns CDR1 SGHNT and CDR2 YYREEE (reference sequence). This CDR3 comprises 16 residues. V shed 0 bases and J shed 9 bases, with 16 bases lying between them. This CDR3 reads CASSLGAGVGGSPLHF. CDR3 DNA sequence: TGTGCCAGCAGCTTGGGAGCGGGGGTAGGAGGTTCACCCCTCCACTTT.

V and J are TRBV9 and TRBJ2-7; D is perhaps TRBD2 (6 bases). With 0 bases removed from V and 4 bases from J, the gap between germline ends came to 14 bases. The CDR3 extends over 15 amino acids. Germline CDR1 reads SGDLS; CDR2 reads YYNGEE. DNA for the CDR3: TGTGCCAGCAGCGTAGCTGGAGGACTAACTTACGAGCAGTACTTC. It codes for CASSVAGGLTYEQYF.

The chain is built from TRBV7-9 and TRBJ2-1; D call uncertain. CDR1 is SEHNR and CDR2 is FQNEAQ in the germline V gene (reference sequence). The V and J ends lost 5 bases and 9 bases respectively, with 8 bases between them. There are 11 residues in the CDR3. In nucleotides, the CDR3 is TGTGCCAGCAGCGCCAGAGGTGAGCAGTTCTTC. As protein: CASSARGEQFF.

V gene TRBV6-1 combines with J gene TRBJ2-3; D perhaps matches TRBD2 (7 bases). V was clipped by 4 bases and J by 2 bases, with 19 bases between them. The CDR3 has 17 residues. Germline V gives CDR1 MNHNS, CDR2 SASEGT. The CDR3 bases are TGTGCCAGCAGTGCTAGACTAGTCGGGGGGCCCACAGATACGCAGTATTTT. Translated, it gives CASSARLVGGPTDTQYF.

The V and J genes are TRBV6-5 and TRBJ1-5; 9 positions agree with TRBD1. Germline V gives CDR1 MNHEY, CDR2 SVGAGI. CDR3 length: 16 amino acids. J gave up 3 bases and V 0 bases, and 3 bases lay outside the gene matches. CDR3 nucleotides: TGTGCCAGCAGTTACTCGGGGACAGGGAACAATCAGCCCCAGCATTTT. This sequence encodes CASSYSGTGNNQPQHF.

In the case of this clone: This same CDR3 is encoded by further DNA sequences in the sample. This rearrangement joins TRBV7-9 to TRBJ2-3; the match to TRBD2 covers 11 bases. The CDR3 contains 15 residues. Germline trimming cut 2 bases from V and 3 bases from J; bases unmatched to any gene: 1. Germline CDR1 and CDR2: SEHNR and FQNEAQ (reference sequence). This chain's CDR3 is CASSLLAGGTDTQYF. DNA of the CDR3: TGTGCCAGCAGCTTACTAGCGGGAGGAACAGATACGCAGTATTTT. The full variable domain, in which reference TRBV7-9 and TRBJ2-3 provide the parts outside the CDR3, is DTGVSQNPRHKITKRGQNVTFRCDPISEHNRLYWYRQTLGQGPEFLTYFQNEAQLEKSRLLSDRFSAERPKGSFSTLEIQRTEQGDSAMYLCASSLLAGGTDTQYFGPGTRLTVL.

The chain is built from TRBV6-6 and TRBJ2-3, with 11 bases identical to TRBD2. There are 16 residues in the CDR3. The junction had 5 bases not matched to a gene; V was cut back by 6 bases and J by 0 bases. The germline CDR1 and CDR2 sequences are MNHNY and SVGAGI (reference sequence). The CDR3 spells CASRPTSGGSTDTQYF. CDR3 nucleotides: TGTGCCAGCAGACCCACTAGCGGGGGTAGCACAGATACGCAGTATTTT.

Turning to this clone: Its ends do not fully match the called genes, so a read error is possible. V is TRBV6-1 and J is TRBJ2-2, with 7 nucleotides matching TRBD2. There are 16 residues in the CDR3. Germline CDR1 MNHNS, CDR2 SASEGT. In DNA, the CDR3 is TGTGCCAGCTGTGAAGGGCTAGCGGCTAATGTCGGGGAGCTGTTTTTT. The encoded protein is CASCEGLAANVGELFF.

The CDR3 DNA sequence: TGTGCCAGTAGCAAACAGGGGTCGAACACCGGGGAGCTGTTTTTT. It is translated as CASSKQGSNTGELFF. V is TRBV19 and J is TRBJ2-2, with 7 bases identical to TRBD1. Per germline, CDR1 LNHDA and CDR2 SQIVND (reference sequence). V trimming: 6 bases; J trimming: 0 bases; junction bases outside the gene matches: 4. This CDR3 comprises 15 residues.

The rearrangement joins TRBV29-1 to TRBJ2-7; D may be TRBD1 (6 bases). From germline, CDR1 is SQVTM and CDR2 ANQGSEA. Trimming took off 0 bases at V and 2 bases at J, with 17 bases between the two ends. This CDR3 is 16 amino acids long. The chain's CDR3 is CSVEDNNGQRAYEQYF. The CDR3 DNA is TGCAGCGTTGAAGATAACAACGGACAGCGCGCCTACGAGCAGTACTTC.

This clone was seen repeatedly, ten times or more. The rearrangement uses TRBV18 and TRBJ1-2; no clear D. V lost 6 bases and J 6 bases, leaving 17 bases between the germline ends. The CDR3 contains 14 residues. The V gene's germline CDR1 is KGHSH and CDR2 LQKENI. The CDR3 is CASSRSGERNGYTF. CDR3 nucleotides: TGTGCCAGCTCCCGAAGCGGGGAAAGGAATGGCTACACCTTC.

The V gene is TRBV19, the J gene TRBJ1-2; D unresolved. CDR1 LNHDA and CDR2 SQIVND come from the germline V gene (reference sequence). Trimming took off 5 bases at V and 7 bases at J, with 23 bases between the two ends. CDR3 length equals 16 residues. The CDR3 spells CASSFGSVGYPFGYTF. For the CDR3, the DNA is TGTGCCAGTAGTTTCGGATCGGTTGGTTATCCCTTTGGCTACACCTTC.

In the case of this clone: The same CDR3 arises from other DNA sequences in this sample as well. This chain connects TRBV9 to TRBJ1-3; TRBD1 is a possible D gene (6 bases). CDR1 and CDR2 from the germline V gene are SGDLS and YYNGEE. The CDR3 contains 16 residues. With 0 bases removed from V and 0 bases from J, the gap between germline ends came to 10 bases. Here the CDR3 reads CASSVDLRGSGNTIYF. For the CDR3, the DNA is TGTGCCAGCAGCGTAGATCTCAGGGGCTCTGGAAACACCATATATTTT.

The chain uses TRBV7-3 and TRBJ2-5; D might be TRBD1 (5 bases). Per the germline V gene, CDR1 is SGHTA and CDR2 is FQGTGA. This CDR3 is built from 15 residues. Trimming removed 5 bases at V and 2 bases at J, with 15 bases between. The DNA for the CDR3 is TGTGCCAGCAGCGGAAAGGGCCAGGGTCAAGAGACCCAGTACTTC. As protein: CASSGKGQGQETQYF.

This chain connects TRBV28 to TRBJ2-1; D call uncertain. V lost 10 bases, J lost 10 bases, and 14 bases lay in between. The CDR3 runs 11 residues. The germline V gene has CDR1 MDHEN and CDR2 SYDVKM. CDR3 sequence (DNA): TGTGCCACCCGACGAAGGTTAGAGCAGTTCTTC. It yields the protein CATRRRLEQFF.

The V and J genes are TRBV6-1 and TRBJ2-2; possibly TRBD1 for D (5 bases). This CDR3 is built from 16 residues. Germline lookup yields CDR1 MNHNS and CDR2 SASEGT. V was pared by 2 bases and J by 0 bases, with 10 bases between. CDR3 sequence reads: CASSEWGVSNTGELFF. In nucleotides, the CDR3 is TGTGCCAGCAGTGAATGGGGCGTATCGAACACCGGGGAGCTGTTTTTT.

The rearrangement links TRBV5-1 to TRBJ2-4; D gene ambiguous. The CDR3 extends over 14 amino acids. From germline, CDR1 is SGHRS and CDR2 YFSETQ. Trimming stripped 4 bases from V and 0 bases from J, with 8 bases between. DNA of the CDR3: TGCGCCAGCAGCCCCGGAGTAGCCAAAAACATTCAGTACTTC. This translates into CASSPGVAKNIQYF.

The chain carries TRBV29-1 and TRBJ1-2; 10 bases align to TRBD1. Germline-derived CDR1 and CDR2 are SQVTM and ANQGSEA. With V trimmed by 7 bases and J by 5 bases, 4 bases remained unmatched. The CDR3 is made up of 12 amino acids. CDR3 nucleotides: TGCAGCGGCCAGGACAGGGGGTATGGCTACACCTTC. The encoded protein is CSGQDRGYGYTF.

The gene calls are TRBV28 and TRBJ1-4, with 7 bases that match TRBD1. The CDR3 spans 14 residues. Germline V CDR1 and CDR2: MDHEN, SYDVKM. With V trimmed by 4 bases and J by 8 bases, 7 bases remained unmatched. The CDR3 is CASSSTGPWEKLFF. CDR3 bases: TGTGCCAGCAGTTCGACAGGGCCTTGGGAAAAACTGTTTTTT.

In this sample, this clone turned up once. The CDR3: CASSSGQGAAGETQYF. CDR3 DNA: TGTGCCAGCAGCTCCGGACAGGGGGCGGCAGGAGAGACCCAGTACTTC. The chain combines TRBV7-8 with TRBJ2-5; TRBD1 agrees at 11 bases. This CDR3 has 16 residues. Germline V gives CDR1 SGHVS, CDR2 FQNEAQ. The V segment lost 4 bases and the J segment 4 bases; nucleotides outside the gene matches: 8. The full variable domain, in which reference TRBV7-8 and TRBJ2-5 provide the parts outside the CDR3, is GAGVSQSPRYKVAKRGQDVALRCDPISGHVSLFWYQQALGQGPEFLTYFQNEAQLDKSGLPSDRFFAERPEGSVSTLKIQRTQQEDSAVYLCASSSGQGAAGETQYFGPGTRLLVL.

The rearrangement uses TRBV4-1 and TRBJ2-7; D is possibly TRBD2 (7 bases). The CDR3 sequence is 15 residues long. V was pared by 1 base and J by 1 base, with 11 bases between. CDR1 is MGHRA and CDR2 is YSYEKL in the germline V gene. CDR3 in DNA: TGCGCCAGCAGCCAAGGGGCGGGGGCATCCTACGAGCAGTACTTC. Its translation is CASSQGAGASYEQYF.

The chain combines TRBV7-3 with TRBJ2-1, with 12 bases aligning to TRBD1. J gave up 8 bases and V 2 bases, and 7 bases lay outside the gene matches. Looked up from germline, CDR1 is SGHTA and CDR2 is FQGTGA. The CDR3 loop spans 16 amino acids. The CDR3: CASSLLGDRGRDEQFF. For the CDR3, the DNA is TGTGCCAGCAGCTTACTGGGGGACAGGGGGCGGGATGAGCAGTTCTTC.